One TCR beta chain is described in this entry. The data derive from a study of blood T cell repertoires in COVID-19. As for the study in general: PBMCs, B-cell-depleted T cells, or T cells provided the cDNA or gDNA that made up the material.

This CDR3 has 17 residues. Germline CDR1 is SGHNT and CDR2 is YENEEA. V was pared by 3 bases and J by 4 bases, with 8 bases of the junction left unmatched. Profiled with immunoSEQ multiplex PCR; TCRdb holds only in-frame clones, not every one. The sample has 15,000 to 20,000 clones; 70% to 90% are singletons. V and J are TRBV11-3 and TRBJ2-5; 13 nucleotides line up with TRBD2. This TCR was sampled from a human donor with active COVID-19. The donor label of this sample is uncertain. Sequencing was performed on peripheral blood. CDR3 sequence (DNA): TGTGCCAGCAGCTTCGGACTAGCGGGAGATGGGGTAGAGACCCAGTACTTC. Its protein product is CASSFGLAGDGVETQYF. The full variable domain, its missing parts supplied by reference TRBV11-3 and TRBJ2-5, is EAGVVQSPRYKIIEKKQPVAFWCNPISGHNTLYWYLQNLGQGPELLIRYENEEAVDDSQLPKDRFSAERLKGVDSTLKIQPAELGDSAVYLCASSFGLAGDGVETQYFGPGTRLLVL.